These T cell receptor beta chains were read from a single sample in a study of regulatory T cells in long-lasting Graves disease. TCRdb ran MiXCR on the multiplex PCR reads and lists one entry per CDR3 protein. Here the sample spans around 400,000 distinct CDR3 sequences, about 15% being singletons. These data also featured in a second study, about T cells in Graves' hyperthyroidism and ophthalmopathy.

Sequencing used peripheral blood mononuclear cells (PBMCs), obtained at new diagnosis, from a patient treated with antithyroid drugs. The receptor source for this set is a woman aged 40-49 years with Graves disease. Each CDR3 is given with its conserved first and last residue. D genes are given only for firm matches. Some rows have no size entry. The others give once, few or many, or a class for an expanded clone.

v_gene	abundance	d_gene	j_gene	CDR3nt	CDR3aa
TRBV20-1	few	TRBD2	TRBJ2-3	TGCAGTGCTAGCCTTACTAGCGGGAGAAATTTCGGTACGCAGTATTTT	CSASLTSGRNFGTQYF
TRBV28	many	-	TRBJ2-1	TGTGCCAGCAGTTCCCTGGCCCTTGAGGCTGGCAATGAGCAGTTCTTC	CASSSLALEAGNEQFF
TRBV24-1	few	TRBD1	TRBJ2-2	TGTGCCACCAGTGACGACAGGGCTCCCAGGGGGGAGCTGTTTTTT	CATSDDRAPRGELFF
TRBV11-3	many	-	TRBJ2-2	TGTGCCAGCAGCTTAGATCCGTGGCAGAACACCGGGGAGCTGTTTTTT	CASSLDPWQNTGELFF
TRBV9	-	TRBD1	TRBJ2-3	TGTGCCAGCAGCGCCGGAAGGACAGGGGGTTCCACAGATACGCAGTATTTT	CASSAGRTGGSTDTQYF
TRBV30	-	-	TRBJ1-2	TGTGCCTGGTTCGGCATGGAAATGGAGAATGGCTACACCTTC	CAWFGMEMENGYTF
TRBV9	many	-	TRBJ2-7	TGTGCCAGCAGCGTAGACGGTGGAATAAGGGAGCAGTACTTC	CASSVDGGIREQYF
TRBV7-9	-	TRBD1	TRBJ1-4	TGTGCCAGCAGCCCCCCAGAGACAGGGGGTGGTAATGAAAAACTGTCTTTT	CASSPPETGGGNEKLSF
TRBV3-1	few	-	TRBJ2-4	TGTGCCAGCAGCCAAGAGGGGTCCAAAAACATTCAGTACTTC	CASSQEGSKNIQYF
TRBV19	-	-	TRBJ2-5	TGTGCCAGTAGTATGACCGGAGAGACCCAGTACTTC	CASSMTGETQYF